This T cell receptor beta chain emerged from a study of yellow fever vaccine responses in identical twins. Whole-study findings and limits: In identical twins, vaccine T cell responses appeared partly shared and partly individual.

Details on this clonotype: The antigen remains undetermined.

Trimming shortened V by 8 bases and J by 1 base, and 20 bases separated the two germline ends. Germline values: CDR1 WNHNN, CDR2 SYGVQD (reference sequence). The CDR3 extends over 16 amino acids. TCRdb reanalysed the RT-PCR reads using MiXCR and keeps one entry per CDR3 protein. The repertoire holds about 5,600 distinct CDR3 sequences, with about three quarters as singletons. The receptor was derived from a woman aged 18 to 35 who received the yellow fever vaccine. The rearrangement uses TRBV10-1 and TRBJ1-1; D is uncertain. This material consisted of T cells from blood (PBMCs), unsorted or a sorted subset (not recorded which), taken before or after yellow fever vaccination (not recorded which). CDR3 residues: CASGRRNGLPNTEAFF. The CDR3 nucleotides are TGCGCCAGCGGAAGACGAAATGGGCTTCCGAACACTGAAGCTTTCTTT.